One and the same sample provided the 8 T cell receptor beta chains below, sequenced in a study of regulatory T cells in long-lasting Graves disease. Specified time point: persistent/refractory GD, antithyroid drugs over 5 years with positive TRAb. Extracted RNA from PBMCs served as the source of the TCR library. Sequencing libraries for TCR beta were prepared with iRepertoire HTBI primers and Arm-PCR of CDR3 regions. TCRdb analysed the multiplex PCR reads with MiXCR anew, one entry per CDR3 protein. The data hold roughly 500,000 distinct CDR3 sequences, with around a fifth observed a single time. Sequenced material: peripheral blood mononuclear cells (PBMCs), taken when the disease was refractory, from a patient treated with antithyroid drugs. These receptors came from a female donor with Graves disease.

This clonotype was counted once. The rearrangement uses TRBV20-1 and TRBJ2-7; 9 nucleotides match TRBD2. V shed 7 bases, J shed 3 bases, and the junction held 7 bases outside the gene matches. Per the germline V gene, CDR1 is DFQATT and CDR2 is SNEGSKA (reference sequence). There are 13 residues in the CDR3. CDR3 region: CSGGAGGSYEQYF. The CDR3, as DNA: TGCAGTGGGGGAGCGGGAGGTAGCTACGAGCAGTACTTC.

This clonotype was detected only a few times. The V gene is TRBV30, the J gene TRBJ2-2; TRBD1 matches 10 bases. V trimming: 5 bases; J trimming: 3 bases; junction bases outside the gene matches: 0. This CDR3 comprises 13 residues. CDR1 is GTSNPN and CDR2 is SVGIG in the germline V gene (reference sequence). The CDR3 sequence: CAWGTGDTGELFF. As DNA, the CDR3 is TGTGCCTGGGGGACAGGGGACACCGGGGAGCTGTTTTTT.

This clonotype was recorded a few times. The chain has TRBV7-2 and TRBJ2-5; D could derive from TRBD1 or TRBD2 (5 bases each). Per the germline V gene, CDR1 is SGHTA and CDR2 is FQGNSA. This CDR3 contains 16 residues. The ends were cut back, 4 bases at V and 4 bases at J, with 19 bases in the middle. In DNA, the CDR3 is TGTGCCAGCAGCTCGTACGGGGCGGGTGTGGTAGAGACCCAGTACTTC. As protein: CASSSYGAGVVETQYF.

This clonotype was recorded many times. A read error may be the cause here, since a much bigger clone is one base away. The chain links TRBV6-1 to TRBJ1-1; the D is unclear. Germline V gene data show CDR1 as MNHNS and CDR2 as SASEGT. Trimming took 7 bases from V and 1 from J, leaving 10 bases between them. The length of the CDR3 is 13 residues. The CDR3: CASKRWENTEAFF. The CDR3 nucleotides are TGTGCCAGCAAAAGGTGGGAGAACACTGAAGCTTTCTTT.

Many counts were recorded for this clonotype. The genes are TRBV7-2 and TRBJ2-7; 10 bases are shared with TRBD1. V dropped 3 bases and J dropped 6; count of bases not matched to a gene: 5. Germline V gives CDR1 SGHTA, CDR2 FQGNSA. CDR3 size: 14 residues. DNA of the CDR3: TGTGCCAGCAGCTTCGGACAGGGGGTGCTCGAGCAGTACTTC. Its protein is CASSFGQGVLEQYF.

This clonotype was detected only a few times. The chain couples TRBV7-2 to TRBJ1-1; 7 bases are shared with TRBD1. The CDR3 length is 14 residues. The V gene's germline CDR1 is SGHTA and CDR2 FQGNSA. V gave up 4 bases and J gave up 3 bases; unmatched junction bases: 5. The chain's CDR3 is CASSSQGGHTEAFF. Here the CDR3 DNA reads TGTGCCAGCAGCTCCCAGGGGGGTCACACTGAAGCTTTCTTT.

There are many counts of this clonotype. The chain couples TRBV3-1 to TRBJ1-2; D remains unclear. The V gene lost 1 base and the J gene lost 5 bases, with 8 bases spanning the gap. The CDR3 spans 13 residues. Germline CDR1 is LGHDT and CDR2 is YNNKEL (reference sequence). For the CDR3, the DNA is TGTGCCAGCAGCCAAGTTCTCGGGTATGGCTACACCTTC. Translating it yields CASSQVLGYGYTF. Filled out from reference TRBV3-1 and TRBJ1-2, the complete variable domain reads DTAVSQTPKYLVTQMGNDKSIKCEQNLGHDTMYWYKQDSKKFLKIMFSYNNKELIINETVPNRFSPKSPDKAHLNLHINSLELGDSAVYFCASSQVLGYGYTFGSGTRLTVV.

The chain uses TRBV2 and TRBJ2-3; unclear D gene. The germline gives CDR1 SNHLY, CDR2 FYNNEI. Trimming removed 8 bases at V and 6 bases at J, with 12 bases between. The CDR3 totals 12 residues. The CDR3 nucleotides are TGTGCCAGCCGTCAGGCCGGGGATACGCAGTATTTT. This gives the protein CASRQAGDTQYF. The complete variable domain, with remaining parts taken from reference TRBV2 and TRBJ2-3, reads EPEVTQTPSHQVTQMGQEVILRCVPISNHLYFYWYRQILGQKVEFLVSFYNNEISEKSEIFDDQFSVERPDGSNFTLKIRSTKLEDSAMYFCASRQAGDTQYFGPGTRLTVL.